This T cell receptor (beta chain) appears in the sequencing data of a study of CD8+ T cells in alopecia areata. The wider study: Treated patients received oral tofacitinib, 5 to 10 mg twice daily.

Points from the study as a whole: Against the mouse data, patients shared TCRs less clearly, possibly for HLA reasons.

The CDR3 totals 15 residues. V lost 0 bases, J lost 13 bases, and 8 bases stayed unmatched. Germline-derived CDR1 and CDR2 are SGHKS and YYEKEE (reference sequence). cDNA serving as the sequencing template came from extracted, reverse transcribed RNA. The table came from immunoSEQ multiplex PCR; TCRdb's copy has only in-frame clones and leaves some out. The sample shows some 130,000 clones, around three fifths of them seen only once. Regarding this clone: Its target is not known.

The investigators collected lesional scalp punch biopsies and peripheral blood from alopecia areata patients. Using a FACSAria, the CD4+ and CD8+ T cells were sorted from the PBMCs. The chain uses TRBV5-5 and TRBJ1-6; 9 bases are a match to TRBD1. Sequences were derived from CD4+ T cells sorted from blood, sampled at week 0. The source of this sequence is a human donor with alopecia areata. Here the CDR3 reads CASSLEGQGTRPLHF. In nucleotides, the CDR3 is TGTGCCAGCAGCTTGGAGGGACAGGGAACTAGGCCCCTCCACTTT. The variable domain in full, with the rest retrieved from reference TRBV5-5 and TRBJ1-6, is DAGVTQSPTHLIKTRGQQVTLRCSPISGHKSVSWYQQVLGQGPQFIFQYYEKEERGRGNFPDRFSARQFPNYSSELNVNALLLGDSALYLCASSLEGQGTRPLHFGNGTRLTVT.